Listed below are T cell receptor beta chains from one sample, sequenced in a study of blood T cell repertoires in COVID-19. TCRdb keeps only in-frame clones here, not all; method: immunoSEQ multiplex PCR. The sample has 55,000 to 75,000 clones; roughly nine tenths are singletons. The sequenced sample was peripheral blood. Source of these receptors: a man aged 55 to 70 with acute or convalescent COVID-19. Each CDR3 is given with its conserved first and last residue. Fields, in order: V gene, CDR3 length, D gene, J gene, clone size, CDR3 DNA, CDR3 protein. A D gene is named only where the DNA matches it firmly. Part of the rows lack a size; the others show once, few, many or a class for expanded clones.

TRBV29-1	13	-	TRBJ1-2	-	TGCAGCGTTGGGGAGGACTACATCTATGGCTACACCTTC	CSVGEDYIYGYTF
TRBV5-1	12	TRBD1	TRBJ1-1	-	TGCGCCAGCAGCTTGGAAGGGGGCCGGGCTTTCTTT	CASSLEGGRAFF
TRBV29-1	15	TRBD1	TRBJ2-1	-	TGCAGCGTCCCCACCGGGACAGGGTACTACAATGAGCAGTTCTTC	CSVPTGTGYYNEQFF
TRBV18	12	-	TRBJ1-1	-	TGTGCCAGCTCACTCATGAACACTGAAGCTTTCTTT	CASSLMNTEAFF
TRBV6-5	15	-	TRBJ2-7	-	TGTGCCAGCAGTTACTCTCCCCAGGGGGGCGGCGAGCAGTACTTC	CASSYSPQGGGEQYF
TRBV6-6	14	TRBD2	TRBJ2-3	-	TGTGCCAGCAGGCAGCAGGGAGGGACAGATACGCAGTATTTT	CASRQQGGTDTQYF
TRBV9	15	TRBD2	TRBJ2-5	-	TGTGCCAGCAGCGTAGAAGCGGGGGGTTGGGAGACCCAGTACTTC	CASSVEAGGWETQYF
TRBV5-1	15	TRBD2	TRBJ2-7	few	TGCGCCAGCAGCTTGGGAGAGCGGGGGGGCCGCGAGCAGTACTTC	CASSLGERGGREQYF
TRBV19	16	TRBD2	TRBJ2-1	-	TGTGCCAGTAGTATAGATAGACTAGCGGGGGGGAATGAGCAGTTCTTC	CASSIDRLAGGNEQFF
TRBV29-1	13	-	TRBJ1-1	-	TGCAGCGTTGAAGAGGGCAGGAACACTGAAGCTTTCTTT	CSVEEGRNTEAFF
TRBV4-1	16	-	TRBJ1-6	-	TGCGCCAGCAGCCAAGGCCAGGGGATCTATAATTCACCCCTCCACTTT	CASSQGQGIYNSPLHF
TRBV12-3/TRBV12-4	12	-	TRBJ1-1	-	TGTGCCAGCAGTTTAGCGGGCGCTGAAGCTTTCTTT	CASSLAGAEAFF
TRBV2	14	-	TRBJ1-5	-	TGTGCCAGCAGTGAAGAAAGAGGGATTCAGCCCCAGCATTTT	CASSEERGIQPQHF
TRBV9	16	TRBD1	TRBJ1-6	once	TGTGCCAGCAGCGTAGAACAGGGGGTAGCTGGGTCACCCCTCCACTTT	CASSVEQGVAGSPLHF
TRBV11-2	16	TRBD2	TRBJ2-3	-	TGTGCCAGCAGCCGGATAATAGCGGGGGCCAGAGATACGCAGTATTTT	CASSRIIAGARDTQYF
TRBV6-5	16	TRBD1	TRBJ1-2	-	TGTGCCAGCAGTTACTCAGGGACAGGGAAGGTCCGTGGCTACACCTTC	CASSYSGTGKVRGYTF
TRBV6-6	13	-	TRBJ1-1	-	TGTGCCAGCATAAGGACAGCGAACACTGAAGCTTTCTTT	CASIRTANTEAFF
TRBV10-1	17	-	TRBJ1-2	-	TGCGCCAGCAGTGTACTGTGGCGGGGAGACGGTAACTATGGCTACACCTTC	CASSVLWRGDGNYGYTF
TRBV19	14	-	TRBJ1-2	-	TGTGCCAGTAGTAGATGGCCAGCAAGGGGTGGCTACACCTTC	CASSRWPARGGYTF
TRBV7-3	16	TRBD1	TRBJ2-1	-	TGTGCCAGCAGCCTCCTCCCCGGGACAGGGCTCAATGAGCAGTTCTTC	CASSLLPGTGLNEQFF
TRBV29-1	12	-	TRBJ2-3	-	TGCAGCGTTGAAACTAGCACAGATACGCAGTATTTT	CSVETSTDTQYF
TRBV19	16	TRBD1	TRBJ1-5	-	TGTGCCAGTAGTATACTTCATGCAGGGGGTGGACAGCCCCAGCATTTT	CASSILHAGGGQPQHF